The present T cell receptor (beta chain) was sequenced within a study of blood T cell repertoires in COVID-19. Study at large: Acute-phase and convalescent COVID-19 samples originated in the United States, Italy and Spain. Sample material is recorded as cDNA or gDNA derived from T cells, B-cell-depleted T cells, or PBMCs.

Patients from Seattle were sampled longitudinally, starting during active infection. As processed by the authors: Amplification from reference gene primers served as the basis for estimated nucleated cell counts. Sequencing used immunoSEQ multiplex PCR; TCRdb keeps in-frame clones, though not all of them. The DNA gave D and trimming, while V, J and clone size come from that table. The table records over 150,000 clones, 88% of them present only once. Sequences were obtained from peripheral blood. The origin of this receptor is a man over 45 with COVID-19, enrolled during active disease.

For the CDR3, the DNA is TGTGCCAGCAGCCCCCCTACGGGGTTTTTCACTGAAGCTTTCTTT. Protein: CASSPPTGFFTEAFF. The chain recombines TRBV7-3 with TRBJ1-1, with D uncertain. Trimming left V 5 bases short and J 4 bases short, with 17 bases between. Per germline, CDR1 SGHTA and CDR2 FQGTGA. The CDR3 is made up of 15 amino acids.